The clone carrying this T cell receptor (beta chain) was seen only once. The record originates from a study of blood T cell repertoires in COVID-19. Study-wide background: PBMCs, B-cell-depleted T cells, or T cells were the source of the cDNA or gDNA that made up the material.

Original methodology: Quantification of nucleated cells was approximated via reference gene primer amplification. Measured with immunoSEQ multiplex PCR; TCRdb has only the in-frame clones, and not every one. V and J calls and clone size are those listed in that table; D and trimming were worked out from the DNA. The repertoire consists of around 160,000 clones, with around 87% occurring once and the leading ten covering 0.99%. The source material was peripheral blood. The clonotype originates from a man in his late teens or twenties with acute or convalescent COVID-19.

The CDR3 loop is CAISEGQGMAGDTEAFF. The CDR3 coding sequence is TGTGCCATCAGTGAGGGACAGGGAATGGCGGGTGACACTGAAGCTTTCTTT. The V and J genes are TRBV10-3 and TRBJ1-1; TRBD1 matches at 8 bases. The V gene's germline CDR1 is ENHRY and CDR2 SYGVKD. CDR3 length: 17 amino acids. With 2 bases clipped from V and 3 bases from J, the junction kept 11 bases outside the gene matches.